These T cell receptor beta chains were read from a single sample in a study of cytomegalovirus exposure and HLA in healthy donors. This table comes from immunoSEQ multiplex PCR, and its TCRdb copy is limited to in-frame clones, with some not included. The sample yields 70,000 to 75,000 clones, around 94% seen once. Source material: PBMCs. These TCRs come from a woman between 18 and 29 years old in good health and CMV-seropositive. Each CDR3 is given without its conserved first and last residue. Clone size is stated in some rows and not others, as once, few, many or a class when expanded.

v_gene	abundance	j_gene	CDR3aa
TRBV5-8	.	TRBJ2-7	ASSYYYEQY
TRBV9	.	TRBJ1-3	ASSVDPSSGNTIY
TRBV30	.	TRBJ2-3	AWTPRPRGRTDTQY
TRBV11-2	.	TRBJ2-7	ASSLRSGMATYEQY
TRBV2	.	TRBJ2-5	ASKKQGVQETQY
TRBV28	.	TRBJ1-2	ASSLGVSYGYT
TRBV29-1	.	TRBJ1-1	SGNAALRGTEAF
TRBV28	.	TRBJ2-3	ASSLTGGTDTQY
TRBV7-9	.	TRBJ2-7	ASSLPTGNEQY
TRBV15	.	TRBJ2-5	ATSSYPAGAGQAQY
TRBV6-1	.	TRBJ2-1	ASSEAYSQNYNEQF
TRBV5-1	once	TRBJ2-3	ASSFLELAGGQDTQY
TRBV28	.	TRBJ1-6	ASSPGQANSPLH
TRBV5-5	.	TRBJ1-3	ASSFATGSGNTIY
TRBV7-2	.	TRBJ1-2	ASSLASSGANYGYT
TRBV28	.	TRBJ2-3	ASSLLPQREDTQY
TRBV7-9	.	TRBJ2-5	ASSLVPDRGETQY
TRBV10-3	.	TRBJ1-5	AISEPRGRNGNQPQH
TRBV2	.	TRBJ1-1	ASRRDRTINTEAF
TRBV5-6	.	TRBJ2-3	ASWVRGEDTQY
TRBV5-1	once	TRBJ2-1	ASSHTPVGNEQF
TRBV7-2	.	TRBJ2-3	ASSLREGGRDTQY
TRBV6-1	.	TRBJ2-7	ASGTAVSYEQY
TRBV6-4	.	TRBJ2-7	ASTRGQGITKGSYEQY